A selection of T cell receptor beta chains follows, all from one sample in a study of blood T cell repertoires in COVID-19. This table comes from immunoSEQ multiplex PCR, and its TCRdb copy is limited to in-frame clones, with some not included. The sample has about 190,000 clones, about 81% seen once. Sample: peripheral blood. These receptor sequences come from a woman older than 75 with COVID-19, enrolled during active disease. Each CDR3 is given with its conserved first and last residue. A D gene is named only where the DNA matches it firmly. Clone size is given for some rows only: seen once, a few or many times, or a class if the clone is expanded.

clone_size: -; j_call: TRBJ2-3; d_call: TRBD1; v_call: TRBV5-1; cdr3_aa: CASSAGQGGADTQYF; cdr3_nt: TGCGCCAGCAGCGCGGGACAGGGAGGCGCAGATACGCAGTATTTT
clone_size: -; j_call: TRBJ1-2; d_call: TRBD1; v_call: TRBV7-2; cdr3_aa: CASSLPRGQGYGYTF; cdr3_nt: TGTGCCAGCAGCTTACCAAGGGGGCAAGGCTATGGCTACACCTTC
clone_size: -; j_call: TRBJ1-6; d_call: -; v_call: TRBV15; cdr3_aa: CATSRDRDIHNSPLHF; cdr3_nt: TGTGCCACCAGCAGAGACAGGGACATACATAATTCACCCCTCCACTTT
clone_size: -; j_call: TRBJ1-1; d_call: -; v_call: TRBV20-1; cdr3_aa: CSAPFSVEAFF; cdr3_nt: TGCAGTGCTCCGTTTTCGGTTGAAGCTTTCTTT
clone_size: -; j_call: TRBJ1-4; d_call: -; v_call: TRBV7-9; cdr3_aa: CASSSDISWRLFF; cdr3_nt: TGTGCCAGCAGCTCGGACATTTCCTGGCGACTGTTTTTT
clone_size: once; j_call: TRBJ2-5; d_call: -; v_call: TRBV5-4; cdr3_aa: CASSLVQGREETQYF; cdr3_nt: TGTGCCAGCAGCTTGGTTCAGGGGCGGGAGGAGACCCAGTACTTC
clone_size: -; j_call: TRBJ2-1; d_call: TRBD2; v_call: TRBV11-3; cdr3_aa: CASSFGGLAGNEQFF; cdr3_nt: TGTGCCAGCAGCTTCGGAGGACTAGCGGGGAATGAGCAGTTCTTC
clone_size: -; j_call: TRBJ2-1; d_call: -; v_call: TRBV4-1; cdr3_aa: CASRPTWSSYNEQFF; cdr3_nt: TGCGCCAGCAGACCGACCTGGAGCTCCTACAATGAGCAGTTCTTC
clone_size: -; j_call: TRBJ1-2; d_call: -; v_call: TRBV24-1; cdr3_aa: CATSDPTDYGYTF; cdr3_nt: TGTGCCACCAGTGACCCGACAGACTATGGCTACACCTTC
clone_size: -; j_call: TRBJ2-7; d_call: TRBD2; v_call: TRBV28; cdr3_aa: CASIRAGGPSYEQYF; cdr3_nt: TGTGCCAGCATTCGGGCGGGAGGGCCCTCCTACGAGCAGTACTTC
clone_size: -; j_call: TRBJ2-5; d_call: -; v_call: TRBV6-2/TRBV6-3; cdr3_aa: CASSYPLKTQYF; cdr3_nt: TGTGCCAGCAGTTACCCCTTAAAGACCCAGTACTTC
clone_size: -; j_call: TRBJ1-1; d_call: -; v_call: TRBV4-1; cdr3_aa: CASSHRGAEAFF; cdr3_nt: TGCGCCAGCAGCCATAGGGGTGCTGAAGCTTTCTTT
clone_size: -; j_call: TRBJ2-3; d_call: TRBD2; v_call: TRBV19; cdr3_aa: CASRATSVRSTDTQYF; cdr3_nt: TGTGCCAGTAGGGCGACTAGCGTTAGAAGCACAGATACGCAGTATTTT
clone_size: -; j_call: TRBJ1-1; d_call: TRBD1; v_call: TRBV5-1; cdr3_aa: CASRQGTNTEAFF; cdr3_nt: TGCGCCAGCCGACAGGGGACGAACACTGAAGCTTTCTTT
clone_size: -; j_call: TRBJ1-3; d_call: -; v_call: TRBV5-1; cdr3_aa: CASSPDSSSGNTIYF; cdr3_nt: TGCGCCAGCAGCCCTGACAGTTCCTCTGGAAACACCATATATTTT
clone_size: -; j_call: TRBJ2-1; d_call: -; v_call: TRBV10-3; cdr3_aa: CAISSQQVLSSYNEQFF; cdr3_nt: TGTGCCATCAGTTCACAACAGGTCCTCTCTTCCTACAATGAGCAGTTCTTC
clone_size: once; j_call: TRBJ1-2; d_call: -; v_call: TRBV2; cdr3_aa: CASSASIPGYGYTF; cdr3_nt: TGTGCCAGCAGCGCTTCTATCCCAGGTTATGGCTACACCTTC
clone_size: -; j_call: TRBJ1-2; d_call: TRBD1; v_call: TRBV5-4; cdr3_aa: CASRPTTGGGQGYTF; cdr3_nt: TGTGCCAGCAGACCGACGACAGGGGGAGGTCAGGGCTACACCTTC
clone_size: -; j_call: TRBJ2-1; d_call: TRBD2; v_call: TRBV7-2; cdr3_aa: CASSLVGSSGTYNEQFF; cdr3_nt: TGTGCCAGCAGCTTAGTAGGGTCTAGCGGGACATACAATGAGCAGTTCTTC
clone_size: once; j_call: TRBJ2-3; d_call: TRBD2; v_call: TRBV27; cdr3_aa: CASSPFGGAGGPTDTQYF; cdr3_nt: TGTGCCAGCAGTCCGTTCGGTGGAGCGGGGGGGCCGACAGATACGCAGTATTTT
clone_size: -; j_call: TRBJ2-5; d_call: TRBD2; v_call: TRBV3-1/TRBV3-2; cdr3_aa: CASSQDLGLAGQETQYF; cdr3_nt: TGTGCCAGCAGCCAAGATCTCGGACTAGCGGGGCAAGAGACCCAGTACTTC
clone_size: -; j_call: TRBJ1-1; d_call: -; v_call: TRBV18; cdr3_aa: CASSPAGADTEAFF; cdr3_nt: TGTGCCAGCTCACCGGCGGGGGCAGACACTGAAGCTTTCTTT